Each of the 30 T cell receptor beta chains below was sequenced from the same sample in a study of blood T cell repertoires in COVID-19. Some clones are missing from TCRdb's copy, which holds only in-frame ones; the method was immunoSEQ multiplex PCR. The sample shows 130,000 or so clones, about 80% of them seen only once. Sequencing was carried out using peripheral blood. The receptors stem from a human donor in a cohort sampled during active COVID-19.

As for this clone: Other nucleotide sequences from this sample produce the same CDR3. This chain uses TRBV19 with TRBJ2-3, with 7 nucleotides matching TRBD2. V dropped 3 bases and J dropped 4; count of bases not matched to a gene: 7. CDR1 LNHDA and CDR2 SQIVND come from the germline V gene (reference sequence). The CDR3 has 15 residues. The CDR3 DNA sequence: TGTGCCAGTAGTATCGGGGCGGGAGAAGCAGATACGCAGTATTTT. Its protein is CASSIGAGEADTQYF.

The V and J genes are TRBV2 and TRBJ1-5, with 7 bases aligning to TRBD1. The V gene end was trimmed by 7 bases and the J gene end by 2 bases; junction bases not matched to a gene: 14. Looked up from germline, CDR1 is SNHLY and CDR2 is FYNNEI. This CDR3 has 17 residues. CDR3 protein: CASKGSTGVRGNQPQHF. CDR3 in DNA: TGTGCCAGCAAAGGGAGTACAGGGGTTAGAGGCAATCAGCCCCAGCATTTT.

This chain links TRBV18 with TRBJ2-3; no clear D. V lost 2 bases to trimming and J lost 3 bases, with 6 bases between them. CDR3 length equals 13 residues. Germline-derived CDR1 and CDR2 are KGHSH and LQKENI. CDR3 sequence (DNA): TGTGCCAGCTCACCAAGCCAAACAGATACGCAGTATTTT. This encodes CASSPSQTDTQYF.

The rearrangement uses TRBV28 and TRBJ2-6; 8 bases align to TRBD1. The trim removed 8 bases at V and 0 bases at J, leaving 9 bases unmatched. The CDR3 is made up of 17 amino acids. Germline lookup yields CDR1 MDHEN and CDR2 SYDVKM. The DNA of the CDR3 is TGTGCCAGCGTACAGGGGGACCTCATCTCTGGGGCCAACGTCCTGACTTTC. Translation: CASVQGDLISGANVLTF. The complete variable domain, with remaining parts taken from reference TRBV28 and TRBJ2-6, reads DVKVTQSSRYLVKRTGEKVFLECVQDMDHENMFWYRQDPGLGLRLIYFSYDVKMKEKGDIPEGYSVSREKKERFSLILESASTNQTSMYLCASVQGDLISGANVLTFGAGSRLTVL.

The chain recombines TRBV6-4 with TRBJ2-4; D possibly corresponds to TRBD2 (6 bases). Germline V gene data show CDR1 as MRHNA and CDR2 as SNTAGT. Trimming removed 6 bases from V and 1 base from J, with 16 bases in between. The CDR3 totals 16 residues. CDR3 amino acids: CASRGTGERAKNIQYF. CDR3 nucleotides: TGTGCCAGCAGAGGGACGGGGGAGAGGGCCAAAAACATTCAGTACTTC.

The J gene is TRBJ1-1, the V gene TRBV2; D gene unclear. CDR1 and CDR2 (germline): SNHLY, FYNNEI. The CDR3 runs 14 residues. V dropped 7 bases and J dropped 2 bases, with 14 bases sitting between them. In DNA, the CDR3 is TGTGCCAGCATTTATTCCGAGGGTAACACTGAAGCTTTCTTT. Its translation: CASIYSEGNTEAFF.

This chain links TRBV27 with TRBJ2-3, with 7 bases fitting TRBD2. Germline assignment: CDR1 MNHEY and CDR2 SMNVEV (reference sequence). The CDR3 spans 14 residues. V trimming: 8 bases; J trimming: 4 bases; junction bases outside the gene matches: 9. CDR3 protein: CASRQGGAADTQYF. In DNA, the CDR3 is TGTGCCAGCCGGCAGGGAGGGGCTGCAGATACGCAGTATTTT.

This chain uses TRBV7-3 with TRBJ2-2, with TRBD2 matching 9 bases. The V segment lost 3 bases and the J segment 4 bases; nucleotides outside the gene matches: 3. CDR3 length equals 15 residues. The germline gives CDR1 SGHTA, CDR2 FQGTGA. The CDR3 nucleotides read TGTGCCAGCAGCTTTAGCGGGAGTGGCACCGGGGAGCTGTTTTTT. Translation gives CASSFSGSGTGELFF.

This clone was recorded once. The V call is TRBV18, the J call TRBJ1-4, with TRBD1 matching 8 bases. Germline V gene sequence: CDR1 KGHSH, CDR2 LQKENI. V trimming: 1 base; J trimming: 8 bases; junction bases outside the gene matches: 12. The CDR3 sequence is 17 residues long. CDR3 sequence reads: CASSPQTTGTGEEKLFF. DNA of the CDR3: TGTGCCAGCTCACCACAGACCACCGGGACAGGAGAAGAAAAACTGTTTTTT. The entire variable domain, with the rest obtained from reference TRBV18 and TRBJ1-4, is as follows: NAGVMQNPRHLVRRRGQEARLRCSPMKGHSHVYWYRQLPEEGLKFMVYLQKENIIDESGMPKERFSAEFPKEGPSILRIQQVVRGDSAAYFCASSPQTTGTGEEKLFFGSGTQLSVL.

V is TRBV18 and J is TRBJ2-5; D might be TRBD2 (5 bases). The CDR3 loop spans 13 amino acids. V gave up 6 bases and J gave up 7 bases, with 15 bases separating them. Germline V lookup: CDR1 KGHSH, CDR2 LQKENI. The CDR3 loop reads CASSYDYLWTQYF. CDR3 DNA: TGTGCCAGCTCCTACGACTATCTATGGACCCAGTACTTC.

The chain combines TRBV18 with TRBJ2-3; 9 nucleotides align to TRBD1. CDR1 and CDR2 from the germline V gene are KGHSH and LQKENI. Germline trimming cut 3 bases from V and 4 bases from J; bases unmatched to any gene: 8. This CDR3 contains 16 residues. In nucleotides, the CDR3 is TGTGCCAGCTCACCGATGGACAGGGGTGGGGCAGATACGCAGTATTTT. Translating gives CASSPMDRGGADTQYF.

V usage is TRBV7-8 and J usage is TRBJ1-5; D is ambiguous. Between the trimmed V and J ends, which lost 5 bases and 1 base, there was a span of 12 bases. Germline V gives CDR1 SGHVS, CDR2 FQNEAQ. This CDR3 region has 15 residues. The CDR3 bases are TGTGCCAGCAGCCGATTCACCAGAAGCAATCAGCCCCAGCATTTT. It codes for CASSRFTRSNQPQHF.

This clone occurred once. Other DNA sequences within the sample encode an identical CDR3. The chain joins TRBV19 to TRBJ2-3, with a weak D call TRBD2 (5 bases). The CDR3 loop spans 16 amino acids. The V end lost 5 bases, the J end lost 0 bases, and 15 bases lay between the germline ends. Germline V CDR1 and CDR2: LNHDA, SQIVND (reference sequence). CDR3 protein: CASSPHGGLSTDTQYF. The DNA of the CDR3 is TGTGCCAGTAGTCCCCATGGCGGGCTGAGCACAGATACGCAGTATTTT.

This sequence joins TRBV11-3 and TRBJ2-5; the D gene is possibly TRBD1 (7 bases). The germline CDR1 and CDR2 sequences are SGHNT and YENEEA. The CDR3 has 14 amino acids. The germline V and J ends were trimmed by 6 bases and 2 bases, with 13 bases remaining between them. Here the CDR3 reads CASSSGGSQETQYF. In DNA, the CDR3 is TGTGCCAGCAGTTCAGGGGGGTCGCAAGAGACCCAGTACTTC.

This clone has a handful of counts. The chain joins TRBV5-4 to TRBJ1-6, with D possibly matching TRBD1 (5 bases). The length of the CDR3 is 16 residues. V was cut by 4 bases and J by 14 bases, with 25 bases left in between. Looked up from germline, CDR1 is SGHNT and CDR2 is YYREEE (reference sequence). The CDR3 DNA follows: TGTGCCAGCAGCCAGGGTCCTTCCTCCGTCCTTGTTACCCTCCACTTT. Amino acids: CASSQGPSSVLVTLHF.

This chain joins TRBV29-1 and TRBJ2-3; D is ambiguous. Per germline, CDR1 SQVTM and CDR2 ANQGSEA. The CDR3 consists of 12 residues. V lost 3 bases to trimming and J lost 1 base, with 5 bases between them. The CDR3 DNA is TGCAGCGTTGAGCAGGGCACAGATACGCAGTATTTT. Protein sequence: CSVEQGTDTQYF.

The gene calls are TRBV19 and TRBJ2-2; 12 nucleotides match TRBD2. The V gene's germline CDR1 is LNHDA and CDR2 SQIVND (reference sequence). V lost 6 bases and J lost 5; bases outside the gene matches: 1. The CDR3 contains 14 residues. The CDR3 coding sequence is TGTGCCAGTAGGGGGACTAGCGGGACCGGGGAGCTGTTTTTT. Protein product: CASRGTSGTGELFF.

The genes are TRBV5-4 and TRBJ2-5, with D possibly matching TRBD1 (6 bases). Trimming shortened V by 4 bases and J by 2 bases, and 12 bases separated the two germline ends. The germline V gene encodes CDR1 SGHNT and CDR2 YYREEE (reference sequence). The CDR3 loop spans 14 amino acids. The CDR3 loop reads CASSLRRGQETQYF. The CDR3 DNA reads TGTGCCAGCAGCCTGCGAAGGGGGCAAGAGACCCAGTACTTC.

The chain employs TRBV7-2 and TRBJ2-3; TRBD2 agrees at 7 bases. V lost 1 base and J lost 1; bases outside the gene matches: 2. This CDR3 comprises 15 residues. Germline assignment: CDR1 SGHTA and CDR2 FQGNSA. This CDR3 reads CASSLDTSGTDTQYF. In nucleotides, the CDR3 is TGTGCCAGCAGCTTAGATACTAGCGGCACAGATACGCAGTATTTT.

The rearrangement uses TRBV5-1 and TRBJ2-7; possible D gene TRBD1, 6 bases. Germline CDR1 SGHRS, CDR2 YFSETQ. The length of the CDR3 is 14 residues. V lost 0 bases and J lost 6, with 13 bases in between. The CDR3 coding sequence is TGCGCCAGCAGCTTGGCAGGACAGCTTCGCGAGCAGTACTTC. Its translation: CASSLAGQLREQYF.

This chain connects TRBV28 to TRBJ2-1; 7 nucleotides agree with TRBD2. Trimming took 5 bases from V and 5 from J; bases not matched to a gene: 9. This CDR3 comprises 15 residues. Germline assignment: CDR1 MDHEN and CDR2 SYDVKM. The CDR3 nucleotides are TGTGCCAGCAGTGCGGGCGGGAGCGCCAACAATGAGCAGTTCTTC. Its protein product is CASSAGGSANNEQFF.

The chain recombines TRBV5-5 with TRBJ2-2; D gene uncertain. The CDR3 runs 14 residues. Trimming cost V 0 bases and J 5 bases, with 8 bases left between them. CDR1 is SGHKS, CDR2 YYEKEE, per germline (reference sequence). The CDR3, as DNA: TGTGCCAGCAGCTTGGCCCTCGTTACCGGGGAGCTGTTTTTT. Its protein is CASSLALVTGELFF.

The gene calls are TRBV6-1 and TRBJ2-1; possibly TRBD2 for D (6 bases). V dropped 2 bases and J dropped 0 bases, with 8 bases sitting between them. CDR1 and CDR2 (germline): MNHNS, SASEGT. The CDR3 runs 15 residues. The CDR3 region has the DNA TGTGCCAGCAGTGAACGGAGGGCCTCCTACAATGAGCAGTTCTTC. Its translation is CASSERRASYNEQFF.

This chain joins TRBV18 and TRBJ1-5; possibly TRBD1 for D (5 bases). V lost 2 bases and J 7 bases, leaving 12 bases between the germline ends. CDR1 and CDR2 from the germline V gene are KGHSH and LQKENI. This CDR3 has 14 amino acids. The CDR3 loop is CASSPGARNQPQHF. The CDR3 DNA follows: TGTGCCAGCTCACCAGGGGCCAGGAACCAGCCCCAGCATTTT.

This clone was observed a handful of times. The rearrangement links TRBV12-3 or TRBV12-4 to TRBJ2-1, with a tentative D call TRBD2 (6 bases). V lost 8 bases and J 6 bases, leaving 14 bases between the germline ends. This CDR3 is built from 13 residues. The CDR3 sequence is CASLGGSGNEQFF. CDR3 in DNA: TGTGCCAGCTTGGGAGGTTCGGGCAATGAGCAGTTCTTC.

The rearrangement uses TRBV18 and TRBJ1-4; D might be TRBD1 (6 bases). V was clipped by 4 bases and J by 8 bases, with 23 bases between them. CDR1 is KGHSH and CDR2 is LQKENI in the germline V gene. The CDR3 is made up of 17 amino acids. CDR3 amino acids: CASSRNPATGFEEKLFF. In DNA form, the CDR3 reads TGTGCCAGCTCACGTAACCCAGCGACAGGTTTTGAGGAAAAACTGTTTTTT.

This chain connects TRBV19 to TRBJ1-1, with D tentatively TRBD1 (6 bases). Trimming stripped 7 bases from V and 8 bases from J, with 23 bases between. Per the germline V gene, CDR1 is LNHDA and CDR2 is SQIVND (reference sequence). The CDR3 length is 15 residues. The CDR3 sequence: CASKSPGAAPIEAFF. CDR3 sequence (DNA): TGTGCCAGTAAGAGCCCAGGGGCCGCCCCAATAGAAGCTTTCTTT. The variable domain in full, completed from reference TRBV19 and TRBJ1-1, reads DGGITQSPKYLFRKEGQNVTLSCEQNLNHDAMYWYRQDPGQGLRLIYYSQIVNDFQKGDIAEGYSVSREKKESFPLTVTSAQKNPTAFYLCASKSPGAAPIEAFFGQGTRLTVV.

The rearrangement links TRBV3-1 (or the pseudogene TRBV3-2) to TRBJ2-1; 10 bases line up with TRBD2. Germline trimming cut 4 bases from V and 3 bases from J; bases unmatched to any gene: 3. The CDR3 is 15 residues long. The germline CDR1 and CDR2 sequences are LGHDT and YNNKEL (reference sequence). CDR3 coding DNA: TGTGCCAGCAGCCTAAGCGGGAGGGTCTACAATGAGCAGTTCTTC. This codes for CASSLSGRVYNEQFF.

This chain uses TRBV5-1 with TRBJ2-5; D is uncertain. The CDR3 extends over 13 amino acids. The germline V gene has CDR1 SGHRS and CDR2 YFSETQ. Deletions cut 2 bases from V and 7 bases from J, with 12 bases between. The CDR3 here is CASSLVVASTQYF. CDR3 DNA sequence: TGCGCCAGCAGCTTAGTTGTGGCTTCGACCCAGTACTTC.

The chain recombines TRBV11-2 with TRBJ2-1; 9 positions match TRBD2. This CDR3 has 17 amino acids. V gave up 5 bases and J gave up 4 bases; unmatched junction bases: 12. Germline V gives CDR1 SGHAT, CDR2 FQNNGV. CDR3 residues: CASSPGGASGTYNEQFF. For the CDR3, the DNA is TGTGCCAGCAGCCCAGGTGGGGCTAGCGGGACGTACAATGAGCAGTTCTTC.